This T cell receptor (beta chain) was profiled in a study of CD8+ T cells in alopecia areata. Isolated RNA was reverse transcribed into cDNA used as the sequencing template. Some clones are missing from TCRdb's copy, which holds only in-frame ones; the method was immunoSEQ multiplex PCR. Seen here are about 110,000 clones, under 65% observed once, and the top ten hold about 23%. The CDR3 length is 15 residues. V shed 4 bases and J 5 bases; nucleotides not matched to a gene: 6. CDR1 and CDR2 (germline): SGHAT, FQNNGV. The rearrangement joins TRBV11-2 to TRBJ2-1; 9 nucleotides match TRBD2. The sequence was obtained from a human donor with alopecia areata. Sequencing used NKG2D-low CD8+ T cells sorted from blood. This CDR3 is CASSYGRGGHNEQFF. CDR3 nucleotides: TGTGCCAGCAGCTATGGGCGGGGGGGACACAATGAGCAGTTCTTC.